The 10 T cell receptor beta chains in this list originate from one sample, sequenced in a study of OX40 agonist ivuxolimab in advanced cancers. The table came from immunoSEQ multiplex PCR; TCRdb's copy has only in-frame clones and leaves some out. The sample gives about 72,000 clones, over 70% of which show up once; 5% is in the top ten. The sample here was CD4+ or CD8+ T cells sorted from blood, taken in a trial of the OX40 agonist ivuxolimab. Receptor source: an adult with an advanced solid tumor such as melanoma, head and neck, liver or kidney cancer.

V usage is TRBV14 and J usage is TRBJ2-1; 8 nucleotides align to TRBD1. CDR3 length equals 16 residues. With V trimmed by 6 bases and J by 7 bases, 14 bases remained unmatched. From germline, CDR1 is SGHDN and CDR2 FVKESK. This CDR3 reads CASRREGQAQRNEQFF. As DNA, the CDR3 is TGTGCCAGCAGACGCGAGGGACAGGCGCAACGAAATGAGCAGTTCTTC.

This clone was recorded once. The V call is TRBV18, the J call TRBJ2-5, with 8 bases matching TRBD2. V lost 5 bases, J lost 3 bases, and 5 bases stayed unmatched. This CDR3 contains 14 residues. Looked up from germline, CDR1 is KGHSH and CDR2 is LQKENI. The CDR3 DNA reads TGTGCCAGCTCAGAAAGGCGGGAGGAAGAGACCCAGTACTTC. Translation gives CASSERREEETQYF.

The CDR3 sequence is CAWSVRGGWEQPQHF. CDR3 in DNA: TGTGCCTGGAGTGTACGTGGGGGGTGGGAGCAGCCCCAGCATTTT. The chain recombines TRBV30 with TRBJ1-5, with D perhaps TRBD1 (5 bases). This CDR3 contains 15 residues. V was clipped by 0 bases and J by 7 bases, with 16 bases between them. Per germline, CDR1 GTSNPN and CDR2 SVGIG (reference sequence).

The chain combines TRBV23-1 with TRBJ2-5, with TRBD2 matching 8 bases. TRBV23-1 is sorted into the ORF group, with uncertain function. The CDR3 length is 18 residues. V lost 0 bases and J lost 2; bases outside the gene matches: 11. CDR3 in amino acids: CASSQSGARGGRQETQYF. CDR3 nucleotides: TGCGCCAGCAGTCAATCTGGGGCCAGGGGCGGGAGGCAAGAGACCCAGTACTTC.

The gene calls are TRBV4-1 and TRBJ2-7; TRBD1 matches at 8 bases. CDR3 length: 14 residues. Looked up from germline, CDR1 is MGHRA and CDR2 is YSYEKL. J was trimmed by 3 bases and V by 6 bases; bases with no gene match: 7. CDR3 sequence (DNA): TGCGCCAGCAGACTCGGACAGGGAAGCTACGAGCAGTACTTC. Protein sequence: CASRLGQGSYEQYF.

This rearrangement joins TRBV5-8 to TRBJ2-7, with 8 bases fitting TRBD1. CDR3 length: 20 residues. The trim removed 5 bases at V and 0 bases at J, leaving 22 bases unmatched. CDR1 is SGHTS, CDR2 YDEGEE, per germline. The CDR3 region is CASRGGQGAKLTHSSYEQYF. DNA for the CDR3: TGTGCCAGCAGGGGCGGGCAGGGGGCCAAACTTACACACAGCTCCTACGAGCAGTACTTC.

This clone was picked up one time. In DNA, the CDR3 is TGTGCCAGCAGTGTACTGGCAGGGGGCCAGGGCTACACCTTC. Translation: CASSVLAGGQGYTF. V gene TRBV2 combines with J gene TRBJ1-2, with 8 positions matching TRBD1. CDR3 length equals 14 residues. The ends lost 4 bases at V and 8 bases at J; junction bases unmatched: 9. CDR1 and CDR2 (germline): SNHLY, FYNNEI.

V is TRBV12-5 and J is TRBJ2-7; TRBD1 matches 7 bases. The CDR3 has 16 residues. Per germline, CDR1 LGHNT and CDR2 FRNRAP. J gave up 2 bases and V 7 bases, and 14 bases lay outside the gene matches. The chain's CDR3 is CASALVGQLVTYEQYF. The CDR3 bases are TGTGCTAGTGCCCTGGTGGGACAGTTGGTGACCTACGAGCAGTACTTC.

This clone occurred once. V and J are TRBV5-4 and TRBJ2-7; 9 bases line up with TRBD1. V was clipped by 1 base and J by 4 bases; unmatched bases: 3. Germline loops: CDR1 SGHNT, CDR2 YYREEE (reference sequence). There are 14 residues in the CDR3. The CDR3, as DNA: TGTGCCAGCAGCTTGAAGACAGGGGGGTACGAGCAGTACTTC. Translation gives CASSLKTGGYEQYF.

The chain couples TRBV6-5 to TRBJ2-1; D possibly uses TRBD1 or TRBD2 (5 bases each). V was shortened by 2 bases and J by 2 bases, with 13 bases between the two germline ends. The CDR3 runs 16 residues. Germline V gene lookup returns CDR1 MNHEY and CDR2 SVGAGI. For the CDR3, the DNA is TGTGCCAGCAGTTACAATTTGGGGGAAACCTACAATGAGCAGTTCTTC. Residues: CASSYNLGETYNEQFF.